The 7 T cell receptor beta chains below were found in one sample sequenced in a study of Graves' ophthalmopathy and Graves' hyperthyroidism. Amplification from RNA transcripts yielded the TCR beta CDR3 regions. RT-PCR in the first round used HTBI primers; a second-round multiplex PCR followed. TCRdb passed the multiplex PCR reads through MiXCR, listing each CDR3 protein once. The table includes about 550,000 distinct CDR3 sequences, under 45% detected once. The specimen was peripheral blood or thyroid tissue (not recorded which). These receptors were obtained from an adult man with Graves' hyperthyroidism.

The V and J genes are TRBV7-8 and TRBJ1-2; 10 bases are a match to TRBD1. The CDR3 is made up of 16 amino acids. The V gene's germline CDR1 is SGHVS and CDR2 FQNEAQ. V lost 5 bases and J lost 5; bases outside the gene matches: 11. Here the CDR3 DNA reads TGTGCCAGCAGCCGAAAGCGGGGACAGGGGTTATATGGCTACACCTTC. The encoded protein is CASSRKRGQGLYGYTF.

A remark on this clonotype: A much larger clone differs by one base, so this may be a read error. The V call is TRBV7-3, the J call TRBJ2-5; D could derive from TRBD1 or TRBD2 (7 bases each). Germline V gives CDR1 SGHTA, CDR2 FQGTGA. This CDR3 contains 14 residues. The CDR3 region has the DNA TGTGCCAGCAGCCCGACAGGGCCGGGGGGTACCCAGCACTTC. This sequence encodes CASSPTGPGGTQHF.

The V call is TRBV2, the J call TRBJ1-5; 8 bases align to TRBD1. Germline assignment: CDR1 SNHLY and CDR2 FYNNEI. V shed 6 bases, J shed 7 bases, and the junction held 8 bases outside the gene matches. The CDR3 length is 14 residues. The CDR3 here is CASSLQGERQPQHF. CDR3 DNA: TGTGCCAGCAGCTTACAGGGGGAAAGGCAGCCCCAGCATTTT.

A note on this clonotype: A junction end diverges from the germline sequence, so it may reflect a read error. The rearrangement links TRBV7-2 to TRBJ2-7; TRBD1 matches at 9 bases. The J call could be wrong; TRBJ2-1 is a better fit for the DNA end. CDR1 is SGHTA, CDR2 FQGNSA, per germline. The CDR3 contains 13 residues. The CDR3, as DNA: TGTGTCAGCAGCTTAACAGGGGGCGATGAGCAGTTCTTC. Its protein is CVSSLTGGDEQFF.

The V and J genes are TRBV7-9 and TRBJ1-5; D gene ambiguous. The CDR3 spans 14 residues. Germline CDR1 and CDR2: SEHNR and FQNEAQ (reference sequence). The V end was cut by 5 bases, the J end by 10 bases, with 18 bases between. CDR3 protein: CASSQGREDSPQHF. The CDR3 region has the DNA TGTGCCAGCAGCCAAGGGCGGGAAGATTCACCCCAGCATTTT.

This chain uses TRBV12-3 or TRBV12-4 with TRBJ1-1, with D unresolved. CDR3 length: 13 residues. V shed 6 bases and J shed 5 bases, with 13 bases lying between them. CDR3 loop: CASRLSRWTEAFF. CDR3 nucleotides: TGTGCCAGCAGGTTGTCTCGGTGGACTGAAGCTTTCTTT.

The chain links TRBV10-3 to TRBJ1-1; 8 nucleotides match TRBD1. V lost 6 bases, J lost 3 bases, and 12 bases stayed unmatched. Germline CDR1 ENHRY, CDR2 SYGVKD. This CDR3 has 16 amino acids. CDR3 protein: CAISEGQGYGYTEAFF. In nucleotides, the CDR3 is TGTGCCATCAGCGAAGGACAGGGCTATGGCTACACTGAAGCTTTCTTT.